What follows describes a single TCR beta chain. Its target is unknown. Only in-frame clones appear in the TCRdb table, and some are missing; sequencing was by immunoSEQ multiplex PCR. This sample has 95,000 to 100,000 clones; about 86% occur once, and the top ten carry around 1.5%. The data belong to a study of T cell responses to AZD1222 COVID-19 vaccine. Study information: The study pooled second doses at about 4 or about 12 weeks.

Points from the study as a whole: At study baseline, merely five or six AZD1222 recipients were seropositive.

This CDR3 is 15 amino acids long. Trimming shortened V by 0 bases and J by 3 bases, and 14 bases separated the two germline ends. From germline, CDR1 is GTSNPN and CDR2 SVGIG (reference sequence). The rearrangement uses TRBV30 and TRBJ1-1; weak D call: TRBD1 (5 bases). This TCR was sampled from an adult in good health. Sequenced material: peripheral blood, taken on day 0 of AZD1222 vaccination. The DNA for the CDR3 is TGTGCCTGGAGTGTACGAGGGGCTCTCGACACTGAAGCTTTCTTT. This translates into CAWSVRGALDTEAFF.